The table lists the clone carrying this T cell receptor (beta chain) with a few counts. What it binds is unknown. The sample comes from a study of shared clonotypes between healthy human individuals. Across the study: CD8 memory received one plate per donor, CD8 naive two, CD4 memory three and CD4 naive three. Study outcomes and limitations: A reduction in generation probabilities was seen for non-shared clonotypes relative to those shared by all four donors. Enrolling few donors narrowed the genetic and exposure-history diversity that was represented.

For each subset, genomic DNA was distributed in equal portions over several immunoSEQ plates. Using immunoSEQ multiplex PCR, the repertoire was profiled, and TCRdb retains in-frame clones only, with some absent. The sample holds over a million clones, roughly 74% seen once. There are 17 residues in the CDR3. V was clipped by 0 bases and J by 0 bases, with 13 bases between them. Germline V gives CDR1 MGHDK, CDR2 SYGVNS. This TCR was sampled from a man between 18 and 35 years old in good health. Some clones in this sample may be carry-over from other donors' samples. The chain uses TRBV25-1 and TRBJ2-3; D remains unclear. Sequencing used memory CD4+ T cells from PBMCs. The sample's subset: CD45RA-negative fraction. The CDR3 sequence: CASSEYLGRASTDTQYF. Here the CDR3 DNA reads TGTGCCAGCAGTGAATATCTCGGAAGGGCCAGCACAGATACGCAGTATTTT. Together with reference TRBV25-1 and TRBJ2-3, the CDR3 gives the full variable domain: EADIYQTPRYLVIGTGKKITLECSQTMGHDKMYWYQQDPGMELHLIHYSYGVNSTEKGDLSSESTVSRIRTEHFPLTLESARPSHTSQYLCASSEYLGRASTDTQYFGPGTRLTVL.